The present T cell receptor beta chain was sequenced within a study of blood T cell repertoires in COVID-19 (TCRdb year 2020). Background on the whole study: Samples covering the acute and convalescent phases of COVID-19 were provided by collaborators in the United States, Italy and Spain. The prospective study material was composed of cDNA or gDNA derived from T cells, B-cell-depleted T cells, or PBMCs. The dataset comprised deeply sampled blood TCRbeta repertoires from subjects exposed to, actively infected with, or recovered from COVID-19. The repertoires were made available in a free public database intended to serve as a resource for research on the immune response to SARS-CoV-2. The samples were drawn from two sources: the first 160 participants of the ongoing ImmuneRACE study, and about 1,300 subjects contributed by 6 global collaborators. Nearly every sample came with metadata listing a de-identified subject ID, COVID-19 status, age in years and sex. Where available, HLA class I and class II types were obtained from metadata supplied by the sample provider rather than from assay-based typing. Results the study describes overall, beyond this receptor: Clinical and demographic metadata were provided uncurated, with the amount varying by source and participant.

The trim is 5 bases for V and 2 bases for J, with a gap of 12 bases between the germline ends. From the cysteine through the phenylalanine, the CDR3 covers 14 amino acids. Only the CDR3 DNA is retained, 42 bases long and in frame from the first base. As encoded in the germline V gene, CDR1 is SGHVS while CDR2 is FQNEAQ. Concerning this clone itself: Which antigen it targets is not known. No much larger clone is present one base from it, and per-base qualities are unavailable.

TCRbeta CDR3 regions were amplified from genomic DNA using the immunoSEQ Assay, a bias-controlled multiplex PCR. Per the source publication's procedure: The number of nucleated cells in each sample was estimated by amplification of reference gene primers within the assay. Sequence reads were collapsed and filtered to measure the absolute abundance of every unique TCRbeta CDR3 rearrangement. For each sample, productive Simpson clonality was calculated as the square root of Simpson's diversity index across productive rearrangements. This is the immuneACCESS table as TCRdb keeps it, with only in-frame sequences that have V and J called. A part of the clones is gone; compared with another copy, unresolved V genes explain less than half, and the rest is unexplained. V and J calls and clone size are those listed in that table; D and trimming were worked out from the DNA. Recorded for this sample are about 480,000 clones; 88% of them occurred a single time. Approximately 1.8% of the sample is held by the ten biggest clonotypes.

Enrolling through a virtual design, the prospective study's participants ranged in age from about 18 to 100 years and lived across 24 United States geographic areas. In the prospective study, participants were assigned to cohorts based on the clinical history participants reported in a screening survey and a study questionnaire. Recovered participants in ImmuneRACE Cohort 3 were defined by two consecutive negative NP/OP PCR tests, clearance by a healthcare professional, or resolution of symptoms. In the prospective study, whole blood, serum and a nasopharyngeal or oropharyngeal swab were collected from each participant by mobile phlebotomists. Participants in the prospective study had the option to provide additional blood draws and questionnaires over a 2-month period. Blood samples from the prospective study were shipped frozen or at room temperature prior to DNA extraction.

The rearrangement combines TRBV7-8 with TRBJ1-1; D gene: possibly TRBD1, on 6 matching bases. The sample comprised PBMCs or T cells enriched from blood (not recorded which). The source of this sequence is a middle-aged woman who had recovered from COVID-19. The DNA is as follows: TGTGCCAGCAGCCAAAGGACAGTCAACACTGAAGCTTTCTTT. Its protein product is CASSQRTVNTEAFF.